This T cell receptor (beta chain) was recorded in a study of blood T cell repertoires in COVID-19. Study as a whole: The cDNA or gDNA used as material had been derived from T cells, B-cell-depleted T cells, or PBMCs.

This CDR3 spans 11 amino acids. V shed 2 bases and J shed 7 bases, with 6 bases lying between them. Germline CDR1 and CDR2: MDHEN and SYDVKM. Libraries were prepared by immunoSEQ multiplex PCR; TCRdb keeps only in-frame clonotypes and omits some of them. Among 290,000 or so clones, about nine tenths were seen once, and the ten largest hold 2% to 3%. This chain connects TRBV28 to TRBJ2-7; D unresolved. Sequenced: peripheral blood. The sequence was collected from a man aged 18 to 30 with active or convalescent COVID-19. The CDR3 DNA reads as TGTGCCAGCAGTTTAGCGTGGGAGCAGTACTTC. It translates to CASSLAWEQYF.